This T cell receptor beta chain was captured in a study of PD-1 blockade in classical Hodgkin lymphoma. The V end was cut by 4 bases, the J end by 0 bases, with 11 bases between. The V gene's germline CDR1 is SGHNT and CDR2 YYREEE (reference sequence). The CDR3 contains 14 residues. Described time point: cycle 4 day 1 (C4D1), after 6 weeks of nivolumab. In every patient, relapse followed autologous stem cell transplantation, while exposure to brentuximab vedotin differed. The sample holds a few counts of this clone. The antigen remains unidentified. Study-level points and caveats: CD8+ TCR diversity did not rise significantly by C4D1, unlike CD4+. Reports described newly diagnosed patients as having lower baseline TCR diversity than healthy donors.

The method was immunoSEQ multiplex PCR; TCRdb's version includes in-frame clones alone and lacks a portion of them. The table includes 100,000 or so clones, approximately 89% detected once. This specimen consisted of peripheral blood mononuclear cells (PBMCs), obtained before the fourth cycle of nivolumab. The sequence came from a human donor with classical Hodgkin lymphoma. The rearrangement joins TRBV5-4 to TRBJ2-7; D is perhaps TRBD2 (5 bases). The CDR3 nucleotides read TGTGCCAGCAGCCTGATGAGCGGCTCCTACGAGCAGTACTTC. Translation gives CASSLMSGSYEQYF.